This TCR beta chain was documented in a study of T cell clones after liver transplantation. Whole-study context: A pre-transplant mixed lymphocyte reaction with TCRbeta sequencing defined graft-donor-reactive clones followed in post-transplant blood. Blood was drawn pre-transplant, before withdrawal, and after full or failed withdrawal. Study-level results: In a couple of subjects, few donor cells limited the measurable donor-reactive repertoire.

This CDR3 is 15 amino acids long. Germline values: CDR1 SNHLY, CDR2 FYNNEI. V shed 2 bases and J shed 6 bases, with 14 bases lying between them. Sequencing was performed with immunoSEQ multiplex PCR; in TCRdb, only in-frame clones are kept and a portion is missing. This table has 93,000 or so clones, around 80% appearing once. As for this clone: Its antigen is currently unknown.

The material sequenced was CD4+ T cells from blood, taken 45 to 50 months after liver transplant. The source of this sequence is a human patient who received a liver transplant. A share of the T cells may be of graft donor origin. This chain links TRBV2 with TRBJ2-1; D call uncertain. The CDR3 region is CASSELSQLSNEQFF. In DNA form, the CDR3 reads TGTGCCAGCAGTGAATTGTCGCAGTTAAGCAATGAGCAGTTCTTC.